These T cell receptor beta chains were read from a single sample in a study of T cells expressing NK-cell markers. From the 5' RACE reads, TCRdb lists one entry per CDR3 protein and no DNA. This table holds 4,500 to 7,000 distinct CDR3 sequences. Sequences were obtained from blood T cells: a sorted CD56 or NKG2C T cell subset, CD4+ or CD8+ T cells, or bulk PBMC T cells (not recorded which). The origin of the receptors is a man between 18 and 29 years old in good health. The CDR3 runs from the conserved cysteine through the conserved F or W. A row's size may be missing; if present it is once, few, many or a size class.

v_gene,j_gene,abundance,CDR3aa
TRBV24-1,TRBJ1-5,.,CATRPGGQFNQPQHF
TRBV7-2,TRBJ2-1,.,CASSPGPSSYNEQFF
TRBV3-1,TRBJ2-5,.,CASSALAGGPETQYF
TRBV3-1,TRBJ1-2,.,CASSLAVPHRGRVGYTF
TRBV20-1,TRBJ1-5,.,CSATSGPGESQPQHF
TRBV20-1,TRBJ2-3,.,CSARKPALAGGPTDTQYF
TRBV18,TRBJ1-5,.,CASSPRGSHQPQHF
TRBV6-5,TRBJ2-4,.,CASSYSKGNAKNIQYF
TRBV5-4,TRBJ1-1,.,CASSLDLGDRSFVYTEAFF
TRBV5-6,TRBJ2-5,.,CASSFPPGERQETQYF
TRBV20-1,TRBJ2-1,.,CSAALTDYGEQFF
TRBV7-2,TRBJ2-1,.,CASSLAMGNEQFF
TRBV29-1,TRBJ2-2,.,CSVAFGAGTGELFF
TRBV5-1,TRBJ2-3,.,CASSGTFWDGDDTQYF
TRBV12-3/TRBV12-4,TRBJ2-2,.,CASSLGPGLSGELFF
TRBV20-1,TRBJ2-1,medium-sized,CSARELAGVEQFF
TRBV7-9,TRBJ1-1,.,CASSLDTGTEAFF
TRBV18,TRBJ2-3,.,CASSPADTQYF
TRBV9,TRBJ1-2,.,CASSVGQTGYGYTF
TRBV19,TRBJ2-1,.,CASSIPPGQGTDEQFF
TRBV6-1,TRBJ1-6,.,CASRPRGYNSPLHF
TRBV5-1,TRBJ2-3,.,CASSLPGTDTQYF
TRBV6-4,TRBJ2-1,.,CASSDRTFNEQFF
TRBV28,TRBJ2-3,.,CATRTGADTDTQYF
TRBV6-1,TRBJ1-1,.,CASSENEGAGTEAFF
TRBV19,TRBJ2-2,.,CASSKGRERPTGELFF
TRBV12-3/TRBV12-4,TRBJ2-2,.,CASSRVTSSGELFF
TRBV6-2/TRBV6-3,TRBJ2-6,medium-sized,CASSYLSGANVLTF
TRBV3-1,TRBJ2-5,.,CASSRGLETQYF
TRBV19,TRBJ2-5,.,CASSIGQAGGFGTQYF
TRBV20-1,TRBJ2-7,.,CSARGEGTAYEQYF
TRBV19,TRBJ2-1,.,CASTLRLGSSYNEQFF
TRBV12-2,TRBJ2-1,.,CASRPGKEQFF
TRBV5-4,TRBJ2-5,.,CASGRDRQETQYF
TRBV25-1,TRBJ2-2,.,CASSESRRETGELFF
TRBV11-1,TRBJ2-1,.,CASSLAWTSGIGGWDEQFF
TRBV6-4,TRBJ2-2,medium-sized,CASSDSLGFGELFF